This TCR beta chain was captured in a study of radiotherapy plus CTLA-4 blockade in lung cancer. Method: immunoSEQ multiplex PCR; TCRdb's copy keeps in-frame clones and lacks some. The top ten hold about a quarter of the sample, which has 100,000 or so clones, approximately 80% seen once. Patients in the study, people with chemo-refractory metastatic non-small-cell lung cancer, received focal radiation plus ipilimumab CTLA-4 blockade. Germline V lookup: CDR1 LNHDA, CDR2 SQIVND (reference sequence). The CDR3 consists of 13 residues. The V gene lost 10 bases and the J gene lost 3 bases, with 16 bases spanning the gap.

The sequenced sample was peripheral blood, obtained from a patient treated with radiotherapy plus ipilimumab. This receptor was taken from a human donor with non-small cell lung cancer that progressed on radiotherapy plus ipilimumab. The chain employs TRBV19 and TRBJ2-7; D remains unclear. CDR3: CATQPPSSYEQYF. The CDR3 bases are TGTGCCACGCAACCCCCCTCTAGCTACGAGCAGTACTTC.